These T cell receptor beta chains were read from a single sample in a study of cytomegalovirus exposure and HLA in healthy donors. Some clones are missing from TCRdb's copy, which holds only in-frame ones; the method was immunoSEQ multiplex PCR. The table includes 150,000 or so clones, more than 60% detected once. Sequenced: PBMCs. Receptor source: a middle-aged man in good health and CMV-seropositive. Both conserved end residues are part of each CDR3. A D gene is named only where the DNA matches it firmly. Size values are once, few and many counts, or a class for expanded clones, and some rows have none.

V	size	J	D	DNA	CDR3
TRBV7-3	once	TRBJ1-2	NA	TGTGCCAGCAGCTTAATTCGCGCCAAAGCTAGCTATGGCTACACCTTC	CASSLIRAKASYGYTF
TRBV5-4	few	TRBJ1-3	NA	TGTGCCAGCAGCTTGTTTCCCAGGACCTACGAGGGGGACACCATATATTTT	CASSLFPRTYEGDTIYF
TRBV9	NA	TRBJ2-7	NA	TGTGCCAGCAGCTCCGGTCACGAGCAGTACTTC	CASSSGHEQYF
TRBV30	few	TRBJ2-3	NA	TGTGCCTGGAGTCCATCAGGGGGGTTCTCCCCGCAGTATTTT	CAWSPSGGFSPQYF
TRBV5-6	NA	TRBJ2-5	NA	TGTGCCAGCAGCTTAATTTTCGAGGAGACCCAGTACTTC	CASSLIFEETQYF
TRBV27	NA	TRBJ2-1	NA	TGTGCCAGCAGTTTGGGCAGATACAATGAGCAGTTCTTC	CASSLGRYNEQFF
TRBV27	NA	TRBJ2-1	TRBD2	TGTGCCAGCAGTTCCATAAGCGGGAGCCGCTACAATGAGCAGTTCTTC	CASSSISGSRYNEQFF
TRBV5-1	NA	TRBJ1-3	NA	TGCGCCAGCAGCTTGGCGCGACTCTATAGCTCTGGAAACACCATATATTTT	CASSLARLYSSGNTIYF
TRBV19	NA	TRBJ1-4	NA	TGTGCCAGTAGTATAGATCTCAGGGGAAATGAAAAACTGTTTTTT	CASSIDLRGNEKLFF
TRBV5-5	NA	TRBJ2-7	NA	TGTGCCAGCAGCTTGGACGTAGGGCTTCCTAGTGGAGGGCAGTACTTC	CASSLDVGLPSGGQYF
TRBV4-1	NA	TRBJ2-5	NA	TGCGCCAGCAGCAGACTCTTCCAAGAGACCCAGTACTTC	CASSRLFQETQYF
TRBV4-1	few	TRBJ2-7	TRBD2	TGCGCCAGCAGCCAAGGTAGCGGGAGCCGTTCCTACGAGCAGTACTTC	CASSQGSGSRSYEQYF
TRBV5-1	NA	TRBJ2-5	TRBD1	TGCGCCAGCAGCATTACCGGGACAGGGTCGTCGGCCCAGTACTTC	CASSITGTGSSAQYF
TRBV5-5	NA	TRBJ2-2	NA	TGTGCCAGCAGCTTACTACAGAACACCGGGGAGCTGTTTTTT	CASSLLQNTGELFF
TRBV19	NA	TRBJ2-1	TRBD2	TGTGCCAGTAGTACCCCGGGACTAGCGGGAGGACCCATCTTC	CASSTPGLAGGPIF
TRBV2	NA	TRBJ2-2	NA	TGTGCCAGCAGTGATCAGGAAGCGGAGTACACCGGGGAGCTGTTTTTT	CASSDQEAEYTGELFF
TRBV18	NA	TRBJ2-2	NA	TGTGCCAGCTCACCTCCTCCGTCCGTAGAGGCCGGGGAGCTGTTTTTT	CASSPPPSVEAGELFF
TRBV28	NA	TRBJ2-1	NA	TGTGCCAGCCTTCGAGGAAGCCGTAGCAATGAGCAGTTCTTC	CASLRGSRSNEQFF
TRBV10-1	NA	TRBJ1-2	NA	TGCGCCAGCAGTGTGGAGGAGAACTATGGCTACACCTTC	CASSVEENYGYTF
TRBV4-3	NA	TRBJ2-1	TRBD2	TGCGCCAGCAGCCAATCGGGGGGGGGCAATGAGCAGTTCTTC	CASSQSGGGNEQFF
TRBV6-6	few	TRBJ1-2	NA	TGTGCCAGCAGTTACTCGGGAGGGGACGGCTACACCTTC	CASSYSGGDGYTF
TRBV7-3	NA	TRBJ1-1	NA	TGTGCCAGCAGCTCGAATAACAGGGTTCAAGCTTTCTTT	CASSSNNRVQAFF
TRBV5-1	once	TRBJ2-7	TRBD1	TGCGCCAGCAGCGGGGGACAGAATACTGGAGAGCAGTACTTC	CASSGGQNTGEQYF
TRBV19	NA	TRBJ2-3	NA	TGTGCCAGTAGGGCGGGTGCGGTTGCAGATACGCAGTATTTT	CASRAGAVADTQYF
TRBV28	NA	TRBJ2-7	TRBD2	TGTGCCAGCAGGGTCCGAGCGGGAGTGGGGGAGCAGTACTTC	CASRVRAGVGEQYF
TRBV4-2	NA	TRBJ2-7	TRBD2	TGTGCCAGCAGCCCAGGTCGCGGGGGGGAGGGGGGCAGGGCCTACGAGCAGTACTTC	CASSPGRGGEGGRAYEQYF
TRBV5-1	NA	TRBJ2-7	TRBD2	TGCGCCAGCAGCCTTACTAGCGGGCCTGCTTACGAGCAGTACTTC	CASSLTSGPAYEQYF
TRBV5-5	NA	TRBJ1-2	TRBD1	TGTGCCAGCAGCTTGGGGGGACAGGGGGCTGACTATGGCTACACCTTC	CASSLGGQGADYGYTF
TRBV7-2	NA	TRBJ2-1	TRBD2	TGTGCCAGCAGCCCCGGGACTAGCGCCCGTGTGCAGTTCTTC	CASSPGTSARVQFF
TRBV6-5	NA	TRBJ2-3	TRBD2	TGTGCCAGCAGGCTACTAGCGGGAAGGCCAGATACGCAGTATTTT	CASRLLAGRPDTQYF
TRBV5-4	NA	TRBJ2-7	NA	TGTGCCAGCAGCCCGCCGGGGACTCGGTACGAGCAGTACTTC	CASSPPGTRYEQYF
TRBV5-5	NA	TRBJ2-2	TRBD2	TGTGCCAGCAGCTCAAGACTAGCCAGAGACACCGGGGAGCTGTTTTTT	CASSSRLARDTGELFF
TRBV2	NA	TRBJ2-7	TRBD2	TGTGCCAGCAAAGCGGGACTAGCACTCGAGCAGTACTTC	CASKAGLALEQYF
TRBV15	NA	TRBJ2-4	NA	TGTGCCACCAGCAGACTCCCGTCAGGGGAGGCCAAAAACATTCAGTACTTC	CATSRLPSGEAKNIQYF
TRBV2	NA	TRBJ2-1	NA	TGTGCCAGCAGTGAACAGACCTACAATGAGCAGTTCTTC	CASSEQTYNEQFF
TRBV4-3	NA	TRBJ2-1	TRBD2	TGCGCCAGCAGCCTGAAGCGGGAGGAGGGCAATGAGCAGTTCTTC	CASSLKREEGNEQFF
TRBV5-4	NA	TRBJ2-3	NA	TGTGCCAGCAGCTTGGGGCTAGCCGGAAGCACAGATACGCAGTATTTT	CASSLGLAGSTDTQYF
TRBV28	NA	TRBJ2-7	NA	TGTGCCAGCAGTTCCCAGGCCGGGGGAGCCTACGAGCAGTACTTC	CASSSQAGGAYEQYF
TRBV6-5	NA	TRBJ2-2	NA	TGTGCCAGTAGTTATACGATAGGAGACACCGGGGAGCTGTTTTTT	CASSYTIGDTGELFF
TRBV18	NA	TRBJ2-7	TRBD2	TGTGCCAGCTCACCCGGGACTAGCGGTAACGAGCAGTACTTC	CASSPGTSGNEQYF
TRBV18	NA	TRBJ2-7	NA	TGTGCCAGCTCACCAGGCGGAACCTACGAGCAGTACTTC	CASSPGGTYEQYF
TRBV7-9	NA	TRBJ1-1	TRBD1	TGTGCCAGCAGGAACCGACAGGGAATGGTGAACACTGAAGCTTTCTTT	CASRNRQGMVNTEAFF
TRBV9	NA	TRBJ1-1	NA	TGTGCCAGCAGCTTCAGACTTGGCACTGAAGCTTTCTTT	CASSFRLGTEAFF
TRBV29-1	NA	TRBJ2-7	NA	TGCAGCGTGGTTAGCGGTTCTACCTCCTACGAGCAGTACTTC	CSVVSGSTSYEQYF
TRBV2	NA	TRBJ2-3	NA	TGTGCCAGCAGTGAAGTGGGTGTAGCGGCAGATACGCAGTATTTT	CASSEVGVAADTQYF
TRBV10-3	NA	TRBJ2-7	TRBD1	TGTGCCATCAGGGGGGCCCAGGGGGCGGTCGAGCAGTACTTC	CAIRGAQGAVEQYF
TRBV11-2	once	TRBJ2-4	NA	TGTGCCAGCAGCTTAGACTACATTCAGTACTTC	CASSLDYIQYF
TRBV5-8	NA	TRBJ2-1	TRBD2	TGTGCCAGCAGCTTGAGACTAGCGGGAGTGTCCTACAATGAGCAGTTCTTC	CASSLRLAGVSYNEQFF
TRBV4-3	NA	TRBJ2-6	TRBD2	TGCGCCAGCAGCCACGAACTAGCGGGACGTTTTTCTGGGGCCAACGTCCTGACTTTC	CASSHELAGRFSGANVLTF
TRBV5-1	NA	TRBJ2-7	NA	TGCGCCAGCAGCTTGAGAGAGGGTGGCGAGCAGTACTTC	CASSLREGGEQYF
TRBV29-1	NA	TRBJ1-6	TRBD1	TGCAGCGCGAGGGGGACAGGGGATTCACCCCTCCACTTT	CSARGTGDSPLHF
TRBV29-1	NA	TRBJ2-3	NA	TGCAGCGTTGAATTCGGGAGCACAGATACGCAGTATTTT	CSVEFGSTDTQYF
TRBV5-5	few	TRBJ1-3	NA	TGTGCCAGCAGCTTGGGGCAGAACTCTGGAAACACCATATATTTT	CASSLGQNSGNTIYF
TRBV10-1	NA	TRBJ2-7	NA	TGCGCCAGGACGGTGGAGTACGAGCAGTACTTC	CARTVEYEQYF
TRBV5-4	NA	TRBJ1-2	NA	TGTGCCAGCAGCTTCCCCGGGGAGTTCTATGGCTACACCTTC	CASSFPGEFYGYTF
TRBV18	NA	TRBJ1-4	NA	TGTGCCAGCTCACCGGCAGGGTCTAATGAAAAACTGTTTTTT	CASSPAGSNEKLFF
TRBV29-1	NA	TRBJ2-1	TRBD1	TGCAGCGTTGGAGCGACAGGGGGACTTTACAATGAGCAGTTCTTC	CSVGATGGLYNEQFF
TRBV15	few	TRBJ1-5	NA	TGTGCCACCAGCAGAGGTGGGCGTGGGCAGCCCCAGCATTTT	CATSRGGRGQPQHF